This T cell receptor (beta chain) was profiled in a study of regulatory T cells in long-lasting Graves disease. Trimming removed 3 bases from V and 9 bases from J; junction bases left unmatched: 20. Germline V lookup: CDR1 MNHNS, CDR2 SASEGT. The CDR3 totals 18 residues. Both iRepertoire HTBI primers and Arm-PCR of CDR3 regions were used to build the TCR beta libraries. Per the authors' pipeline: Taken together, the samples had 62 TRBV and more than 12 TRBJ segments identified. TCRdb reprocessed the multiplex PCR reads with MiXCR, giving one entry per CDR3 protein. The V and J calls come from TCRdb's annotation, not from the publication. Of about 430,000 distinct CDR3 sequences listed, 15% are singletons. The time point denotes: newly diagnosed GD, antithyroid drugs for less than 3 months. Extracted PBMC RNA gave rise to the TCR library. The same sample was also used in a study of T cells in Graves' hyperthyroidism and ophthalmopathy. From that paper: Researchers ran a first-round RT-PCR on the TCR CDR3 using the HTBI primer set.

This TCR came from a woman in her thirties or forties with Graves disease. The sample consisted of peripheral blood mononuclear cells (PBMCs), taken at new diagnosis, from a patient treated with antithyroid drugs. V is TRBV6-1 and J is TRBJ1-5; TRBD1 matches at 7 bases. This CDR3 reads CASSEREYRQGRFRPQHF. DNA for the CDR3: TGTGCCAGCAGTGAGAGGGAATACCGACAGGGCCGTTTTCGGCCCCAGCATTTT.